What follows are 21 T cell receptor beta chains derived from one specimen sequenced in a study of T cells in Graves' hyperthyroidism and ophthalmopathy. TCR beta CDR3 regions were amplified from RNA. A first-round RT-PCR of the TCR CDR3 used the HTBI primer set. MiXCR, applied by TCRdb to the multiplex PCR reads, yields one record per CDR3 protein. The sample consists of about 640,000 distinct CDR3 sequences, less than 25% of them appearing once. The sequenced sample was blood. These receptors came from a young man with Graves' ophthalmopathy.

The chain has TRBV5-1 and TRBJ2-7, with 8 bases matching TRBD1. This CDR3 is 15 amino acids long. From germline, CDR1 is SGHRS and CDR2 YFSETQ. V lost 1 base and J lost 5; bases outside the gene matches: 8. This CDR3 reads CASSLTTGGLDEQYF. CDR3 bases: TGCGCCAGCAGCTTGACCACAGGGGGTCTCGACGAGCAGTACTTC.

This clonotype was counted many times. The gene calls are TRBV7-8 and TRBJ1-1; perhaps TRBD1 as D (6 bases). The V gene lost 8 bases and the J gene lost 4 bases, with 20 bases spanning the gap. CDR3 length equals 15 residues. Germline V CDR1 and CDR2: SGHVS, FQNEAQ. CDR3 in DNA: TGTGCCAGCCGCAGACGGGGGGCGCGGGGCACTGAAGCTTTCTTT. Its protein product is CASRRRGARGTEAFF. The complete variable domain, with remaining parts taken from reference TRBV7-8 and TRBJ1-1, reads GAGVSQSPRYKVAKRGQDVALRCDPISGHVSLFWYQQALGQGPEFLTYFQNEAQLDKSGLPSDRFFAERPEGSVSTLKIQRTQQEDSAVYLCASRRRGARGTEAFFGQGTRLTVV.

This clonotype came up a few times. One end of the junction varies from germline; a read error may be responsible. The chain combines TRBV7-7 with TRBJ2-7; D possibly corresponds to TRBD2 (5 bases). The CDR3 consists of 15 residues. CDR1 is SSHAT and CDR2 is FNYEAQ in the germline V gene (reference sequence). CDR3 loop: CASSLRPGGGDEQYF. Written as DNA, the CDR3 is TGTGCTAGCAGCTTAAGGCCCGGAGGAGGAGACGAGCAGTACTTC.

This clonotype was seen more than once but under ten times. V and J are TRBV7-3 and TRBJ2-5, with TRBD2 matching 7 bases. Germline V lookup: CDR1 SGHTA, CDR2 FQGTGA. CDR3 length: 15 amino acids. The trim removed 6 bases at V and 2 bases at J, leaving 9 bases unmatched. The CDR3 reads CASSLHGTTQETQYF. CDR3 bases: TGTGCCAGCAGTTTACACGGGACTACACAAGAGACCCAGTACTTC.

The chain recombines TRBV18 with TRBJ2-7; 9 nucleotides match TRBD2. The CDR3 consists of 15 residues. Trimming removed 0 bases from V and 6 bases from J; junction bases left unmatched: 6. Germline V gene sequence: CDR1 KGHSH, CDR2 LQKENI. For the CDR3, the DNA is TGTGCCAGCTCACCACCAATGCGGGAGGGCCTCGAGCAGTACTTC. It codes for CASSPPMREGLEQYF.

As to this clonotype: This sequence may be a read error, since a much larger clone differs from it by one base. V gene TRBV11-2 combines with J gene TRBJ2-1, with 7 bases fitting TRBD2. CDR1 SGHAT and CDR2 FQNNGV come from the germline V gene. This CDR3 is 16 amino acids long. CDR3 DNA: TGTGCCGGCAGCTATAGCGGGCCCATCTCCTACAATGAGCAGTTCTTC. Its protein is CAGSYSGPISYNEQFF.

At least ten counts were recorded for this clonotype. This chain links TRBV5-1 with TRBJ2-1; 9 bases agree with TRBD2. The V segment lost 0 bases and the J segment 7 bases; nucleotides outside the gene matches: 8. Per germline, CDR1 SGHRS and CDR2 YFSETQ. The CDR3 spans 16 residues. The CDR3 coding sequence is TGCGCCAGCAGCTTGGTCGGTAGCGGGAGTATAAATGAGCAGTTCTTC. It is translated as CASSLVGSGSINEQFF.

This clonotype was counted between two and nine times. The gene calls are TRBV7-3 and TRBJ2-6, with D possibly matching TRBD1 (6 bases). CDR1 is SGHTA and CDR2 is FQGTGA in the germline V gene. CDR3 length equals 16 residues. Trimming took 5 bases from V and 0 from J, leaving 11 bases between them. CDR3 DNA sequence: TGTGCCAGCAGCGTACAGGGTATCTCTGGGGCCAACGTCCTGACTTTC. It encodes CASSVQGISGANVLTF. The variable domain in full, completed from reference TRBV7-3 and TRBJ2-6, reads GAGVSQTPSNKVTEKGKYVELRCDPISGHTALYWYRQSLGQGPEFLIYFQGTGAADDSGLPNDRFFAVRPEGSVSTLKIQRTERGDSAVYLCASSVQGISGANVLTFGAGSRLTVL.

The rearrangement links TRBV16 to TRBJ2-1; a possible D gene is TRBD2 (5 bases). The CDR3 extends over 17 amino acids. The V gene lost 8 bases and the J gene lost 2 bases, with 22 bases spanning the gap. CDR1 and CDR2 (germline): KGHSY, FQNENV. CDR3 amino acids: CASRGAGKGGPYNEQFF. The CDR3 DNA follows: TGTGCCAGCCGGGGTGCGGGCAAGGGCGGCCCCTACAATGAGCAGTTCTTC.

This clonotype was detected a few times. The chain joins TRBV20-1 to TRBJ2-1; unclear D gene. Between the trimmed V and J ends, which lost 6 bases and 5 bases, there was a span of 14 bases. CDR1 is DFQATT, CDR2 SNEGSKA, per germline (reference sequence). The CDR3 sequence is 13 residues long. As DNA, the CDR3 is TGCAGTGCCTATAAAACACGAAACAATGAGCAGTTCTTC. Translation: CSAYKTRNNEQFF.

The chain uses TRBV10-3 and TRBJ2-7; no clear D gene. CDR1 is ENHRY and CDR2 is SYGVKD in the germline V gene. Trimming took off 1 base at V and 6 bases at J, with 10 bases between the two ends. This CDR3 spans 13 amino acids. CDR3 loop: CAISEFTAAEQYF. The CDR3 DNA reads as TGTGCCATCAGTGAGTTCACAGCTGCCGAGCAGTACTTC.

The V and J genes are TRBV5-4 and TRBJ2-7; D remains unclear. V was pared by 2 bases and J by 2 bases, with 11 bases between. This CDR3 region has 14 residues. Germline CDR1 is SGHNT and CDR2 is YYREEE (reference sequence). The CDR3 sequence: CASSLVTDPYEQYF. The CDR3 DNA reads TGTGCCAGCAGCTTAGTTACTGACCCCTACGAGCAGTACTTC.

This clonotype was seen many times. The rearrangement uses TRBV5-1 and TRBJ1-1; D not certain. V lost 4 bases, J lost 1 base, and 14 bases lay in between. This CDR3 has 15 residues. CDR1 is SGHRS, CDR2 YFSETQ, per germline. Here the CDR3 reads CASSLVGSTNTEAFF. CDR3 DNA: TGCGCCAGCAGCCTTGTCGGCAGTACGAACACTGAAGCTTTCTTT. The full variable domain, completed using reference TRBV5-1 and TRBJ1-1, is KAGVTQTPRYLIKTRGQQVTLSCSPISGHRSVSWYQQTPGQGLQFLFEYFSETQRNKGNFPGRFSGRQFSNSRSEMNVSTLELGDSALYLCASSLVGSTNTEAFFGQGTRLTVV.

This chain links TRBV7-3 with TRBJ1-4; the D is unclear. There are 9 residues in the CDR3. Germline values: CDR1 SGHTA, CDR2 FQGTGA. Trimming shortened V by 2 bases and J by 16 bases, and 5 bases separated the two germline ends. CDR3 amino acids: CASSLGEFF. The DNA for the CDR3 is TGTGCCAGCAGCTTAGGAGAGTTTTTT.

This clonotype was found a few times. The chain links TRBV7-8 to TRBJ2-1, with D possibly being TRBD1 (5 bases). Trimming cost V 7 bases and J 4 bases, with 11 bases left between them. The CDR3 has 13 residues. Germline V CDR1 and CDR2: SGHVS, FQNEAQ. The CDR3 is CASTKGAYNEQFF. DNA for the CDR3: TGTGCCAGCACCAAAGGGGCTTACAATGAGCAGTTCTTC.

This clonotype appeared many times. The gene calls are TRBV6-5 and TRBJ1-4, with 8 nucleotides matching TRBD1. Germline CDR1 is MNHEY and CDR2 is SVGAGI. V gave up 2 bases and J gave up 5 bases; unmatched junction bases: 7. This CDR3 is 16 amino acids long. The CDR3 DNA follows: TGTGCCAGCAGTTACGGCCGGAGACAGGGGAATGAAAAACTGTTTTTT. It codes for CASSYGRRQGNEKLFF.

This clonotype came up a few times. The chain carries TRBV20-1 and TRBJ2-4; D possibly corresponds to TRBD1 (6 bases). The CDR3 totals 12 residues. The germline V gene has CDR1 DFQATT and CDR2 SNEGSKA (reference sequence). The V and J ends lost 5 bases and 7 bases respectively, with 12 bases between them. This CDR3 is CSAADRRNIQYF. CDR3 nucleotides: TGCAGTGCTGCTGACAGGAGGAACATTCAGTACTTC.

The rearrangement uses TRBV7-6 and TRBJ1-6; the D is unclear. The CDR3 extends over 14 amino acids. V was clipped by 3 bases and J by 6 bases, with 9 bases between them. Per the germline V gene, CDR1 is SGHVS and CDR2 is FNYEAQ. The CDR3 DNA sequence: TGTGCCAGCAGCTTCACAGACACTAATTCACCCCTCCACTTT. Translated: CASSFTDTNSPLHF.

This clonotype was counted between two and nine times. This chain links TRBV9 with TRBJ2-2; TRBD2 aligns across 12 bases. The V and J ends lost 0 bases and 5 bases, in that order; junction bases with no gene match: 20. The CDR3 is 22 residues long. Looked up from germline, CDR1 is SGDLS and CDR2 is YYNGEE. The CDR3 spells CASSVGATSGRSDFRGTGELFF. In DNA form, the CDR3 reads TGTGCCAGCAGCGTAGGAGCGACTAGCGGGAGATCGGATTTTCGTGGAACCGGGGAGCTGTTTTTT.

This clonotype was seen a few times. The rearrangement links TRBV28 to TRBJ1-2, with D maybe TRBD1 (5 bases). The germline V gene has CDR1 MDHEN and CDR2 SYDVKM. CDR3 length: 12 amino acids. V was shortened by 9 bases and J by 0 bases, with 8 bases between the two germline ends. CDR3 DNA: TGTGCCAGTGACAGTGCTAACTATGGCTACACCTTC. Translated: CASDSANYGYTF.

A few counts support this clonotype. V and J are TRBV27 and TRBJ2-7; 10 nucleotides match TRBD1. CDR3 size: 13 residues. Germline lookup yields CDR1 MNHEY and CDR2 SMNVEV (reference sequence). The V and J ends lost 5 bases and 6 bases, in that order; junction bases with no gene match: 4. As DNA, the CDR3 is TGTGCCAGCAGTGCGTGGACAGGGGGCGAGCAGTACTTC. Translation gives CASSAWTGGEQYF.